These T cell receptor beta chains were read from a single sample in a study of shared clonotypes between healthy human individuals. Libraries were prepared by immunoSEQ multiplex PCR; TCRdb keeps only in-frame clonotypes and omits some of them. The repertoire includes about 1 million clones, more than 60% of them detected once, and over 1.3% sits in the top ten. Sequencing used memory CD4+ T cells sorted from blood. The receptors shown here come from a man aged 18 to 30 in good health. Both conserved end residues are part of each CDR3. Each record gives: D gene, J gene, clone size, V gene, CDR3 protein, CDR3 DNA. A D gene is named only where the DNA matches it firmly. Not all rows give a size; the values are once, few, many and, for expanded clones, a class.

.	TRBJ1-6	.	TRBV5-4	CASSLGVTVNSPLHF	TGTGCCAGCAGCTTGGGCGTGACGGTGAATTCACCCCTCCACTTT
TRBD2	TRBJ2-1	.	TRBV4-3	CASSQDLGLAGNNEQFF	TGCGCCAGCAGCCAAGACTTGGGACTAGCGGGAAACAATGAGCAGTTCTTC
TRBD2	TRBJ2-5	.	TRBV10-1	CASSEEGLAGATQYF	TGCGCCAGCAGTGAGGAAGGACTAGCGGGGGCGACCCAGTACTTC
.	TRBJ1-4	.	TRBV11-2	CASSFTATNEKLFF	TGTGCCAGCAGCTTCACAGCAACTAATGAAAAACTGTTTTTT
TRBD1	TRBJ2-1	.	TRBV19	CASSMDRFGNEQFF	TGTGCCAGTAGTATGGACAGGTTCGGCAATGAGCAGTTCTTC
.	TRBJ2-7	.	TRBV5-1	CASSLELMRGGNYEQYF	TGCGCCAGCAGCTTGGAGCTTATGAGGGGGGGTAACTACGAGCAGTACTTC
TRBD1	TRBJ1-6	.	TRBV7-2	CASSLAGQATSPLHF	TGTGCCAGCAGCTTAGCGGGACAGGCAACCTCACCCCTCCACTTT
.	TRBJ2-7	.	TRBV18	CASSQALLAEQYF	TGTGCCAGCTCACAGGCCCTGTTGGCCGAGCAGTACTTC
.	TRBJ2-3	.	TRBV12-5	CASGLGTWTSDTQYF	TGTGCTAGTGGTTTAGGGACTTGGACATCAGATACGCAGTATTTT
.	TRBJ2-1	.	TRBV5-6	CASSFPSNEQFF	TGTGCCAGCAGCTTTCCTAGCAATGAGCAGTTCTTC
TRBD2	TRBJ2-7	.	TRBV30	CAWSPGLAGDYEQYF	TGTGCCTGGAGCCCGGGGCTAGCGGGCGACTACGAGCAGTACTTC
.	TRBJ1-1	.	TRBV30	CAWNQGGKTEAFF	TGTGCCTGGAATCAAGGGGGGAAGACTGAAGCTTTCTTT
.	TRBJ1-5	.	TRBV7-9	CASSPGDHPNQPQHF	TGTGCCAGCAGCCCGGGGGACCACCCCAATCAGCCCCAGCATTTT
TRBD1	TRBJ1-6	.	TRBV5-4	CASNRRGTANSPLHF	TGTGCCAGCAATCGCAGGGGGACCGCTAATTCACCCCTCCACTTT
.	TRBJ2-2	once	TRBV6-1	CASRYTWPGELFF	TGTGCCAGCCGCTATACATGGCCCGGGGAGCTGTTTTTT
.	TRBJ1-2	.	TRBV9	CASSPMDRANYGYTF	TGTGCCAGCAGCCCGATGGACAGAGCTAACTATGGCTACACCTTC
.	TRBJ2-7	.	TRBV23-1	CASSQFPPINNEQYF	TGCGCCAGCAGTCAATTCCCCCCCATAAATAACGAGCAGTACTTC
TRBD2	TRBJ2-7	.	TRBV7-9	CASSLAFGTSVEQYF	TGTGCCAGCAGCTTAGCCTTCGGGACTAGCGTCGAGCAGTACTTC
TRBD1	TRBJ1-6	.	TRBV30	CAWRKGQPFSPLHF	TGTGCCTGGAGAAAGGGACAGCCTTTCTCACCCCTCCACTTT
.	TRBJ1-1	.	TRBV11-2	CASSLRAQGNTEAFF	TGTGCCAGCAGCTTGAGGGCGCAGGGGAACACTGAAGCTTTCTTT
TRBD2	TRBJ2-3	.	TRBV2	CASSLLAGVADTQYF	TGTGCCAGCAGCTTATTAGCGGGAGTGGCAGATACGCAGTATTTT
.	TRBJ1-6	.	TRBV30	CAWSHPDSPLHF	TGTGCCTGGAGTCACCCAGATTCACCCCTCCACTTT
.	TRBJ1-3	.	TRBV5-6	CASSPLAGAVGNTIYF	TGTGCCAGCAGCCCCTTGGCGGGGGCAGTCGGAAACACCATATATTTT
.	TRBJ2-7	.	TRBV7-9	CASSLVMAPQYF	TGTGCCAGCAGCTTAGTAATGGCCCCTCAGTACTTC
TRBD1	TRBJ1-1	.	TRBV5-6	CASSLNRGRTEAFF	TGTGCCAGCAGCTTGAACAGGGGTCGCACTGAAGCTTTCTTT
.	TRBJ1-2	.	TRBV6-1	CASSLLGVLGYGYTF	TGTGCCAGCAGTCTACTGGGGGTCCTCGGCTATGGCTACACCTTC
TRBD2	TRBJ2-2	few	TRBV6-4	CASSEVAGDRSGELFF	TGTGCCAGCAGTGAGGTAGCGGGAGATCGGTCCGGGGAGCTGTTTTTT
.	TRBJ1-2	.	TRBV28	CASSLGSGAHYGYTF	TGTGCCAGCAGTTTGGGGTCGGGGGCCCACTATGGCTACACCTTC
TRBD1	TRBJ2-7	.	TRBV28	CASSTTGQGAREQYF	TGTGCCAGCAGCACCACCGGACAGGGGGCGCGAGAGCAGTACTTC
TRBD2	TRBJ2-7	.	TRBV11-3	CASSSGLAGFYEQYF	TGTGCCAGCAGCTCGGGACTAGCCGGATTCTACGAGCAGTACTTC
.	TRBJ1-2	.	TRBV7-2	CASSLSAGVGYGYTF	TGTGCCAGCAGCTTATCGGCAGGGGTGGGCTATGGCTACACCTTC
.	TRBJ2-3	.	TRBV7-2	CASSFGFTDTQYF	TGTGCCAGCAGCTTCGGCTTCACAGATACGCAGTATTTT
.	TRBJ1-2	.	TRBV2	CASGAGRGYTF	TGTGCCAGCGGGGCGGGGCGCGGCTACACCTTC
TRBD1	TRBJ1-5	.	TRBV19	CASKGTGGWSNQPQHF	TGTGCCAGTAAGGGGACAGGGGGCTGGAGCAATCAGCCCCAGCATTTT
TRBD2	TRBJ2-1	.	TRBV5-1	CASSRGGSSYNEQFF	TGCGCCAGCAGCCGCGGGGGTAGCTCCTACAATGAGCAGTTCTTC
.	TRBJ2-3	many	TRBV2	CASRGQTSTDTQYF	TGTGCCAGCAGAGGACAGACCTCCACAGATACGCAGTATTTT
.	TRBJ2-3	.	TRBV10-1	CASKAEGHTDTQYF	TGCGCCAGCAAAGCCGAGGGTCACACAGATACGCAGTATTTT
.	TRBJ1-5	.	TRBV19	CASSPYPNQPQHF	TGTGCCAGTAGCCCCTATCCGAATCAGCCCCAGCATTTT
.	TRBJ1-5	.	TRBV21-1	CASSHVNQPQHF	TGTGCCAGCTCCCACGTCAATCAGCCCCAGCATTTT
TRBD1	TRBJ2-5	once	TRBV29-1	CSVDRGQGVLETQYF	TGCAGCGTTGATAGGGGACAGGGTGTTCTAGAGACCCAGTACTTC
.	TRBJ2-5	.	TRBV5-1	CASSPGTHQETQYF	TGCGCCAGCAGCCCGGGGACCCATCAAGAGACCCAGTACTTC